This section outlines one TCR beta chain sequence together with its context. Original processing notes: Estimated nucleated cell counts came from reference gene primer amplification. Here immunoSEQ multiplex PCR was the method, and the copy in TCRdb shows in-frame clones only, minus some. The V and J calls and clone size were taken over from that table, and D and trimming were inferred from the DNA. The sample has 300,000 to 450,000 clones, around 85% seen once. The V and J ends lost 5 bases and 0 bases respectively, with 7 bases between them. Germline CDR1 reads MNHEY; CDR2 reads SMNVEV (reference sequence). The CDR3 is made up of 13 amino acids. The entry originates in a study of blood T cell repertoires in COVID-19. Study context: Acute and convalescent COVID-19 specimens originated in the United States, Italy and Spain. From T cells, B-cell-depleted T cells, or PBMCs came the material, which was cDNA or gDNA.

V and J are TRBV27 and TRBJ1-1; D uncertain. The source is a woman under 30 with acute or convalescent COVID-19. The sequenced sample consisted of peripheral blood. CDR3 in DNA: TGTGCCAGCAGTGAAACGGTGAACACTGAAGCTTTCTTT. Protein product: CASSETVNTEAFF.